This T cell receptor beta chain is from a study of blood T cell repertoires in COVID-19. Looking at the study overall: There were acute and convalescent COVID-19 samples, and they came from the United States, Italy and Spain. Nucleic acid was either cDNA or gDNA, and it came from T cells, B-cell-depleted T cells, or PBMCs.

Authors' methods: Estimates of nucleated cell counts were drawn from the amplification of reference gene primers. The method was immunoSEQ multiplex PCR; TCRdb's version includes in-frame clones alone and lacks a portion of them. That table is the source of V, J and clone size, and D and trimming were worked out from the DNA. The sample shows a few hundred thousand clones, 88% of them seen only once. The sequence came from a man in his sixties who had recovered from COVID-19. The sequencing input was peripheral blood.

The CDR3 DNA reads as TGTGCCAGCTCACCAGCCGGACAGGGGGCCTACGAGCAGTACTTC. Translating it yields CASSPAGQGAYEQYF. The rearrangement uses TRBV18 and TRBJ2-7; 10 positions agree with TRBD1. The CDR3 sequence is 15 residues long. The V and J ends lost 2 bases and 2 bases, in that order; junction bases with no gene match: 3. CDR1 is KGHSH, CDR2 LQKENI, per germline.